This T cell receptor beta chain was captured by sequencing in a study of blood T cell repertoires in COVID-19. In the study overall: Italy, Spain and the United States were the sources of the convalescent and acute COVID-19 samples. T cells, B-cell-depleted T cells, or PBMCs provided the cDNA or gDNA that served as material.

In the authors' methods: Amplifying reference gene primers gave estimates of nucleated cell counts. Measured with immunoSEQ multiplex PCR; TCRdb has only the in-frame clones, and not every one. For V, J and clone size, that table is used; D and trimming come from the DNA. The repertoire has approximately 30,000 clones, about 89% of them found once; the top ten carry around 40%. The TCR was taken from a human donor in a cohort sampled during active COVID-19. Sequencing used peripheral blood.

The CDR3 DNA follows: TGTGCCCTTATGTGGCAAGCCGAGGAAGAGACCCAGTACTTC. Translating gives CALMWQAEEETQYF. V usage is TRBV3-1 (or the pseudogene TRBV3-2) and J usage is TRBJ2-5; D not resolved. Trimming removed 11 bases from V and 3 bases from J, with 19 bases in between. Germline V gene sequence: CDR1 LGHDT, CDR2 YNNKEL (reference sequence). This CDR3 has 14 amino acids.